This TCR beta chain appears in the sequencing data of a study of OX40 agonist ivuxolimab in advanced cancers. V was clipped by 8 bases and J by 6 bases; unmatched bases: 4. This CDR3 is 13 amino acids long. Per germline, CDR1 ENHRY and CDR2 SYGVKD. TCRdb's table, derived via immunoSEQ multiplex PCR, lists solely in-frame clones and lacks some. The sample lists around 16,000 clones; about three quarters were seen once. The specimen was CD4+ or CD8+ T cells sorted from blood, collected in a trial of the OX40 agonist ivuxolimab. The TCR originated in an adult with an advanced solid tumor such as melanoma, head and neck, liver or kidney cancer. The J gene is TRBJ2-2, the V gene TRBV10-3; 9 positions match TRBD2. The CDR3 region is CAIGSGGAGELFF. The CDR3 nucleotides read TGTGCCATCGGTAGCGGGGGCGCCGGGGAGCTGTTTTTT.